These 5 T cell receptor beta chains share one sample of origin, sequenced in a study of T cell responses to AZD1222 COVID-19 vaccine. Clones were read by immunoSEQ multiplex PCR, and TCRdb kept only the in-frame ones, dropping some. The table records around 67,000 clones, about 85% of them present only once. The source was peripheral blood, collected on day 0 of AZD1222 vaccination. Receptors were obtained from an adult in good health.

DNA of the CDR3: TGTGCCAGCAGCTTTGGGACTGGAAACACCATATATTTT. Amino acids: CASSFGTGNTIYF. J is TRBJ1-3 and V is TRBV7-2; D is uncertain. In germline, CDR1 is SGHTA, CDR2 FQGNSA. The germline V and J ends were trimmed by 3 bases and 2 bases, with 5 bases remaining between them. The length of the CDR3 is 13 residues.

The chain joins TRBV16 to TRBJ1-5; TRBD1 agrees at 7 bases. There are 15 residues in the CDR3. Trimming at V came to 1 base and at J to 8 bases, leaving 8 bases not matched to a gene. Germline V lookup: CDR1 KGHSY, CDR2 FQNENV. The CDR3 is CASSQFGAGGEPQHF. The CDR3 nucleotides read TGTGCCAGCAGCCAATTCGGTGCAGGGGGAGAGCCCCAGCATTTT.

The genes are TRBV9 and TRBJ1-6; D ambiguous. V lost 2 bases and J 6 bases, leaving 9 bases between the germline ends. The germline V gene encodes CDR1 SGDLS and CDR2 YYNGEE. This CDR3 has 14 residues. The CDR3 nucleotides are TGTGCCAGCAGCGTCGGAGATACTAATTCACCCCTCCACTTT. Its protein product is CASSVGDTNSPLHF.

The rearrangement joins TRBV27 to TRBJ2-1; possible D gene TRBD2, 6 bases. The CDR3 length is 14 residues. V was clipped by 3 bases and J by 7 bases, with 13 bases between them. Germline V gene data show CDR1 as MNHEY and CDR2 as SMNVEV (reference sequence). CDR3 region: CASSFLGGLNEQFF. CDR3 DNA: TGTGCCAGCAGTTTTCTCGGGGGTTTAAATGAGCAGTTCTTC.

The J gene is TRBJ1-1, the V gene TRBV4-3; D remains unclear. Germline CDR1 is LGHNA and CDR2 is YSLEER. The CDR3 consists of 14 residues. V lost 1 base and J lost 1, with 7 bases in between. CDR3 sequence: CASSQVEGNTEAFF. The CDR3 nucleotides are TGCGCCAGCAGCCAAGTCGAAGGGAACACTGAAGCTTTCTTT.